This TCR beta chain was recorded in a study of shared clonotypes between healthy human individuals. Study as a whole: Each donor's CD4 naive and CD4 memory cells filled three plates apiece, CD8 naive two, and CD8 memory one.

A single count supports this clone. Antigen specificity is unknown. The J segment lost 2 bases and the V segment lost 6 bases, leaving 4 bases of the junction unmatched. This CDR3 spans 13 amino acids. Germline CDR1 reads MNHNY; CDR2 reads SVGAGI (reference sequence). Assay: immunoSEQ multiplex PCR; the TCRdb copy retains only in-frame clones and omits some. The repertoire consists of some 2,500,000 clones, with 93% occurring once and the leading ten covering 0.36%. Points from the study as a whole: Sorted-subset sequencing, rarefaction showed, was incomplete despite large depth. Generally, estimated richness proved larger in naive subsets than it did in memory subsets.

The clonotype was recovered from a young man in good health. Some clones in this sample may be carry-over from other donors' samples. The sample consisted of naive CD4+ T cells from PBMCs. The subset here: CD45RA+ positively selected. This chain joins TRBV6-6 and TRBJ2-7; TRBD2 aligns across 7 bases. The CDR3 DNA reads TGTGCCAGCAGGGGACTAACCACCTACGAGCAGTACTTC. This gives the protein CASRGLTTYEQYF.